This T cell receptor beta chain is drawn from a study of blood T cell repertoires in COVID-19. As for the study in general: Acute-phase and convalescent COVID-19 samples originated in the United States, Italy and Spain. T cells, B-cell-depleted T cells, or PBMCs provided the cDNA or gDNA that served as material.

Source study methods: From reference gene primer amplification, estimates of nucleated cell counts were derived. Data came from immunoSEQ multiplex PCR; TCRdb stores just in-frame clones and leaves some out. The DNA gave D and trimming, while V, J and clone size come from that table. The profile shows about 200,000 clones, around 82% of them singletons. Germline V gene lookup returns CDR1 LNHDA and CDR2 SQIVND (reference sequence). This CDR3 comprises 16 residues. J was trimmed by 5 bases and V by 7 bases; bases with no gene match: 12. This clone was recorded only once. V gene TRBV19 combines with J gene TRBJ1-5; 9 positions agree with TRBD1. The sequenced material came from peripheral blood. The receptor's source is a human donor in a cohort sampled during active COVID-19. The CDR3 region is CASTTLGTGSDQPQHF. The DNA for the CDR3 is TGTGCCAGTACCACTTTAGGGACAGGGAGCGATCAGCCCCAGCATTTT.